The source of this T cell receptor (beta chain) is a study of T cells in Graves' hyperthyroidism and ophthalmopathy. RNA transcripts served as the template for amplifying TCR beta CDR3 regions. Using the HTBI primer set, a first-round RT-PCR was run on the TCR CDR3. TCRdb passed the multiplex PCR reads through MiXCR, listing each CDR3 protein once. The sample contains about 300,000 distinct CDR3 sequences, around a sixth of which appear only once. Study-wide findings and caveats: Before onset, by a median of approximately 6.8 months, the model predicted ophthalmopathy.

The CDR3 totals 15 residues. V lost 1 base and J lost 3, with 9 bases in between. In germline, CDR1 is LNHNV, CDR2 YYDKDF (reference sequence). As regards this clonotype: The antigen is not known.

J is TRBJ1-4 and V is TRBV15; possible D gene TRBD1, 5 bases. The receptor was isolated from a man aged 25-45 years with Graves' hyperthyroidism. Material: blood. CDR3 loop: CATSRVGGANEKLFF. The CDR3 nucleotides read TGTGCCACCAGCAGAGTCGGGGGGGCTAATGAAAAACTGTTTTTT.